This TCR beta chain was sequenced for a study of OX40 agonist ivuxolimab in advanced cancers. The wider study: Dose-escalation cases comprised hepatocellular carcinoma, melanoma, renal cell or head and neck cancer.

Points from the study as a whole: Antigen specificity remained undetermined for the expanded peripheral T cells.

About this clone: Its antigen is unknown.

CDR1 and CDR2 (germline): LNHDA, SQIVND (reference sequence). CDR3 length: 14 residues. V lost 5 bases and J lost 2, with 12 bases in between. Clones were read by immunoSEQ multiplex PCR, and TCRdb kept only the in-frame ones, dropping some. The table shows fewer than 110,000 clones, with 75% to 95% occurring only once. The chain joins TRBV19 to TRBJ1-1; no clear D gene. Sequenced here: CD4+ or CD8+ T cells sorted from blood, sampled in a trial of the OX40 agonist ivuxolimab. The TCR sequence derives from an adult with an advanced solid tumor such as melanoma, head and neck, liver or kidney cancer. CDR3 DNA sequence: TGTGCCAGTAGTGCCTATTACGAAAACACTGAAGCTTTCTTT. Protein: CASSAYYENTEAFF.